A single sample is the source of the 32 T cell receptor beta chains below, sequenced in a study of T cells in Graves' hyperthyroidism and ophthalmopathy. Template material for amplifying TCR beta CDR3 regions consisted of RNA transcripts. HTBI primers were employed in a first-round RT-PCR of the TCR CDR3. TCRdb re-derived calls from the multiplex PCR reads in MiXCR, one entry per CDR3 protein. Among approximately 200,000 distinct CDR3 sequences listed, approximately 20% were seen once. The sample taken for sequencing was blood. Receptor source: a man aged 40-50 years with Graves' hyperthyroidism.

The rearrangement links TRBV5-1 to TRBJ2-5, with 12 bases matching TRBD2. V lost 7 bases, J lost 4 bases, and 5 bases stayed unmatched. Germline CDR1 reads SGHRS; CDR2 reads YFSETQ. This CDR3 spans 14 amino acids. The CDR3 is CASGPGLAGETQYF. As DNA, the CDR3 is TGCGCCAGCGGCCCGGGACTAGCGGGAGAGACCCAGTACTTC. Supplemented by reference TRBV5-1 and TRBJ2-5, the full variable domain reads KAGVTQTPRYLIKTRGQQVTLSCSPISGHRSVSWYQQTPGQGLQFLFEYFSETQRNKGNFPGRFSGRQFSNSRSEMNVSTLELGDSALYLCASGPGLAGETQYFGPGTRLLVL.

This clonotype was observed a few times. This rearrangement joins TRBV12-3 or TRBV12-4 to TRBJ1-2; possibly TRBD1 for D (6 bases). Trimming took off 8 bases at V and 4 bases at J, with 14 bases between the two ends. This CDR3 contains 13 residues. This CDR3 reads CASGGAGRYGYTF. The CDR3 region has the DNA TGTGCCAGCGGGGGGGCCGGACGCTATGGCTACACCTTC.

There are many counts of this clonotype. V and J are TRBV6-2 or TRBV6-3 and TRBJ2-7; 8 nucleotides line up with TRBD1. CDR1 is MNHEY and CDR2 is SVGEGT in the germline V gene. V lost 5 bases to trimming and J lost 2 bases; unmatched junction nucleotides: 8. The CDR3 sequence is 15 residues long. The CDR3 sequence is CASSGDRGHTYEQYF. The CDR3 DNA is TGTGCCAGCAGTGGAGACAGGGGCCATACCTACGAGCAGTACTTC.

This clonotype was recorded at least ten times. The chain has TRBV7-2 and TRBJ2-7; TRBD1 aligns across 10 bases. CDR1 and CDR2 from the germline V gene are SGHTA and FQGNSA. The CDR3 runs to 15 residues. V lost 5 bases, J lost 2 bases, and 6 bases stayed unmatched. The CDR3 coding sequence is TGTGCCAGCAGCGCCTGGGACAGGGGTCCCTACGAGCAGTACTTC. It yields the protein CASSAWDRGPYEQYF.

This chain connects TRBV7-2 to TRBJ2-5, with 7 bases matching TRBD2. There are 16 residues in the CDR3. CDR1 is SGHTA and CDR2 is FQGNSA in the germline V gene. V lost 5 bases and J lost 2; bases outside the gene matches: 11. This chain's CDR3 is CASSTSPGGGQETQYF. The CDR3 nucleotides are TGTGCCAGCAGCACGAGCCCTGGCGGGGGACAAGAGACCCAGTACTTC.

This clonotype was counted between two and nine times. V is TRBV28 and J is TRBJ1-6; maybe TRBD1 (6 bases). The germline CDR1 and CDR2 sequences are MDHEN and SYDVKM. Trimming took off 2 bases at V and 16 bases at J, with 9 bases between the two ends. The CDR3 runs 11 residues. The CDR3 sequence is CASSLRGILHF. The CDR3 DNA is TGTGCCAGCAGTTTAAGGGGGATACTCCACTTT.

This clonotype showed up many times. The chain employs TRBV6-1 and TRBJ2-1; D is uncertain. This CDR3 is built from 13 residues. The germline gives CDR1 MNHNS, CDR2 SASEGT. Trimming pared 6 bases from V and 4 bases from J, leaving 10 bases between. CDR3 in amino acids: CASSLGRYNEQFF. CDR3 DNA: TGTGCCAGCAGCCTCGGACGGTACAATGAGCAGTTCTTC.

The J gene is TRBJ2-7, the V gene TRBV28; unclear D gene. Trimming took off 3 bases at V and 6 bases at J, with 12 bases between the two ends. This CDR3 has 13 amino acids. The germline CDR1 and CDR2 sequences are MDHEN and SYDVKM. The CDR3 bases are TGTGCCAGCAGTTTGGGTCAGGTTGCCGAGCAGTACTTC. This sequence encodes CASSLGQVAEQYF.

This clonotype has ten or more counts. V usage is TRBV4-3 and J usage is TRBJ1-4; D may be TRBD1 (5 bases). The CDR3 runs 16 residues. Germline lookup yields CDR1 LGHNA and CDR2 YSLEER. With 1 base removed from V and 5 bases from J, the gap between germline ends came to 14 bases. CDR3 residues: CASSQALRQKNEKLFF. DNA of the CDR3: TGCGCCAGCAGCCAAGCTCTGAGACAGAAGAATGAAAAACTGTTTTTT.

Ten or more counts support this clonotype. The chain is built from TRBV3-1 and TRBJ1-2, with D hard to call. The V end was cut by 8 bases, the J end by 2 bases, with 15 bases between. Germline CDR1 and CDR2: LGHDT and YNNKEL (reference sequence). The CDR3 sequence is 14 residues long. As DNA, the CDR3 is TGTGCCAGCGGGCCCCCGGCGGGAAACTATGGCTACACCTTC. This gives the protein CASGPPAGNYGYTF.

This chain uses TRBV3-1 with TRBJ2-1; D is perhaps TRBD1 (6 bases). The CDR3 sequence is 15 residues long. Germline V CDR1 and CDR2: LGHDT, YNNKEL (reference sequence). V dropped 5 bases and J dropped 7 bases, with 18 bases sitting between them. The CDR3 is CASSKPGQWGNEQFF. The CDR3 DNA sequence: TGTGCCAGCAGCAAACCCGGACAGTGGGGGAATGAGCAGTTCTTC.

This clonotype has a count of ten or more. One end of the junction fails to match germline, which may point to a read error. The V gene is TRBV7-7, the J gene TRBJ2-1; D assignment may be TRBD1 or TRBD2 (6 bases each). CDR1 is SSHAT and CDR2 is FNYEAQ in the germline V gene (reference sequence). The CDR3 is 14 amino acids. Here the CDR3 reads CASSLGGLNNEQFF. CDR3 DNA: TGTGCTAGCAGCTTAGGGGGGCTCAACAATGAGCAGTTCTTC.

The chain combines TRBV5-1 with TRBJ1-4; 7 bases agree with TRBD1. CDR1 and CDR2 from the germline V gene are SGHRS and YFSETQ. Trimming removed 4 bases from V and 3 bases from J; junction bases left unmatched: 3. The CDR3 spans 14 residues. The CDR3 spells CASSIQGANEKLFF. DNA of the CDR3: TGCGCCAGCAGCATCCAGGGGGCTAATGAAAAACTGTTTTTT.

To note about this clonotype: This may come from a read error, since a much larger clone is one base off. V gene TRBV12-3 or TRBV12-4 combines with J gene TRBJ2-1, with D unclear. There are 16 residues in the CDR3. This CDR3 is CANSLFRRSSYNEQFF. As DNA, the CDR3 is TGTGCCAACAGTTTATTCCGCAGAAGCTCCTACAATGAGCAGTTCTTC.

This clonotype was counted at least ten times. V usage is TRBV11-2 and J usage is TRBJ2-7; the match to TRBD2 covers 12 bases. CDR3 size: 15 residues. Germline V CDR1 and CDR2: SGHAT, FQNNGV. V was pared by 5 bases and J by 3 bases, with 5 bases of the junction left unmatched. The CDR3 loop reads CASSPTGLAGYEQYF. As DNA, the CDR3 is TGTGCCAGCAGCCCAACGGGACTAGCGGGCTACGAGCAGTACTTC.

The rearrangement links TRBV5-1 to TRBJ2-5, with 15 nucleotides matching TRBD2. The length of the CDR3 is 18 residues. Germline-derived CDR1 and CDR2 are SGHRS and YFSETQ. The ends lost 3 bases at V and 0 bases at J; junction bases unmatched: 6. The CDR3 loop reads CASSWGLAGGSYQETQYF. CDR3 DNA sequence: TGCGCCAGCAGCTGGGGACTAGCGGGGGGCTCGTACCAAGAGACCCAGTACTTC. The full variable domain, its missing parts supplied by reference TRBV5-1 and TRBJ2-5, is KAGVTQTPRYLIKTRGQQVTLSCSPISGHRSVSWYQQTPGQGLQFLFEYFSETQRNKGNFPGRFSGRQFSNSRSEMNVSTLELGDSALYLCASSWGLAGGSYQETQYFGPGTRLLVL.

The chain links TRBV6-2 or TRBV6-3 to TRBJ2-4, with D possibly matching TRBD1 (5 bases). Trimming took off 9 bases at V and 4 bases at J, with 16 bases between the two ends. Germline lookup yields CDR1 MNHEY and CDR2 SVGEGT. This CDR3 is built from 14 residues. This chain's CDR3 is CASSQGGMKNIQYF. CDR3 bases: TGTGCCAGTTCCCAGGGCGGTATGAAAAACATTCAGTACTTC.

This clonotype was counted many times. V is TRBV20-1 and J is TRBJ2-3; 15 bases fit TRBD2. With V trimmed by 6 bases and J by 2 bases, 6 bases remained unmatched. In germline, CDR1 is DFQATT, CDR2 SNEGSKA (reference sequence). The CDR3 length is 16 residues. The CDR3 DNA reads as TGCAGTGCCAAAAGGACTAGCGGGGGGGACACAGATACGCAGTATTTT. It encodes CSAKRTSGGDTDTQYF.

This clonotype was seen only a few times. The genes are TRBV18 and TRBJ1-2, with a weak D call TRBD1 (5 bases). The V and J ends lost 7 bases and 4 bases respectively, with 19 bases between them. The CDR3 extends over 15 amino acids. Per germline, CDR1 KGHSH and CDR2 LQKENI. The CDR3 loop reads CASFNSGTSLYGYTF. The CDR3 DNA sequence: TGTGCCAGCTTTAACTCCGGGACGTCGCTCTATGGCTACACCTTC.

This clonotype was counted only a few times. This chain uses TRBV9 with TRBJ1-2; D uncertain. CDR3 length: 12 residues. CDR1 and CDR2 from the germline V gene are SGDLS and YYNGEE. V was pared by 5 bases and J by 3 bases, with 8 bases between. CDR3 nucleotide sequence: TGTGCCAGCAGGATGGGGTACTATGGCTACACCTTC. It encodes CASRMGYYGYTF. Full variable domain (rest looked up from reference TRBV9 and TRBJ1-2): DSGVTQTPKHLITATGQRVTLRCSPRSGDLSVYWYQQSLDQGLQFLIQYYNGEERAKGNILERFSAQQFPDLHSELNLSSLELGDSALYFCASRMGYYGYTFGSGTRLTVV.

A remark on this clonotype: This may arise from a read error, as a much more abundant clone is one base away. The rearrangement joins TRBV5-5 to TRBJ2-5; D remains unclear. The CDR3 runs 15 residues. The germline CDR1 and CDR2 sequences are SGHKS and YYEKEE (reference sequence). CDR3 loop: CASSLYGGSQETRYF. The CDR3 DNA reads as TGTGCCAGCAGCTTGTATGGCGGTTCCCAAGAGACCCGGTACTTC.

This clonotype was found many times. This chain links TRBV10-3 with TRBJ2-2, with a tentative D call TRBD1 (5 bases). Deletions cut 10 bases from V and 0 bases from J, with 9 bases between. The CDR3 contains 13 residues. Germline values: CDR1 ENHRY, CDR2 SYGVKD. The CDR3, as DNA: TGTGCCACAGGACACGCGAACACCGGGGAGCTGTTTTTT. It encodes CATGHANTGELFF.

This clonotype was recorded many times. The chain couples TRBV20-1 to TRBJ2-7, with 7 bases that match TRBD1. The germline CDR1 and CDR2 sequences are DFQATT and SNEGSKA (reference sequence). Trimming at V came to 5 bases and at J to 3 bases, leaving 7 bases not matched to a gene. This CDR3 contains 13 residues. In nucleotides, the CDR3 is TGCAGTGCTGGAGGACAGGACCTCTACGAGCAGTACTTC. Its translation is CSAGGQDLYEQYF.

Ten or more counts support this clonotype. The chain uses TRBV3-1 and TRBJ1-6; D is unclear. Deletions cut 1 base from V and 8 bases from J, with 6 bases between. The CDR3 has 13 amino acids. Germline values: CDR1 LGHDT, CDR2 YNNKEL (reference sequence). The CDR3 DNA sequence: TGTGCCAGCAGCCAAGGTCCGTATTCACCCCTCCACTTT. Translating it yields CASSQGPYSPLHF.

This clonotype was counted a single time. The rearrangement uses TRBV5-1 and TRBJ2-2; D not certain. Germline loops: CDR1 SGHRS, CDR2 YFSETQ. Trimming removed 2 bases at V and 4 bases at J, with 12 bases between. CDR3 size: 15 residues. The CDR3 is CASSFLAMGTGELFF. The CDR3 region has the DNA TGCGCCAGCAGCTTCCTGGCGATGGGCACCGGGGAGCTGTTTTTT.

The genes are TRBV11-2 and TRBJ2-3; 11 bases are shared with TRBD2. V trimming: 3 bases; J trimming: 1 base; junction bases outside the gene matches: 6. Germline CDR1 and CDR2: SGHAT and FQNNGV. The CDR3 covers 17 residues. The CDR3 region is CASSFLLAGGRTDTQYF. The CDR3 nucleotides read TGTGCCAGCAGCTTCCTTCTAGCGGGGGGACGCACAGATACGCAGTATTTT.

V gene TRBV6-6 combines with J gene TRBJ1-5; possible D gene TRBD1, 5 bases. The germline CDR1 and CDR2 sequences are MNHNY and SVGAGI (reference sequence). This CDR3 is 15 amino acids long. Trimming cost V 0 bases and J 3 bases, with 9 bases left between them. CDR3 nucleotide sequence: TGTGCCAGCAGTTACTCGGCGGGACCCAATCAGCCCCAGCATTTT. Amino acid sequence: CASSYSAGPNQPQHF.

With respect to this clonotype: With a much larger clone just one base away, this may be a read error. V usage is TRBV7-2 and J usage is TRBJ2-1; 9 bases are shared with TRBD1. The V gene's germline CDR1 is SGHTA and CDR2 FQGNSA. CDR3 length: 16 amino acids. The ends lost 5 bases at V and 6 bases at J; junction bases unmatched: 11. This CDR3 is CTSSKYRGLLTNEQFF. As DNA, the CDR3 is TGTACCAGCAGCAAATACAGGGGGCTCCTCACCAATGAGCAGTTCTTC.

This clonotype was seen a handful of times. The chain couples TRBV5-4 to TRBJ2-1; 10 bases are a match to TRBD2. V trimming: 0 bases; J trimming: 6 bases; junction bases outside the gene matches: 3. CDR1 and CDR2 (germline): SGHNT, YYREEE (reference sequence). The CDR3 totals 15 residues. The CDR3 bases are TGTGCCAGCAGCTTGGGTAGCGGGGGGCCCAATGAGCAGTTCTTC. It specifies CASSLGSGGPNEQFF.

This clonotype was counted many times. The chain joins TRBV2 to TRBJ1-5; TRBD1 agrees at 9 bases. CDR1 is SNHLY, CDR2 FYNNEI, per germline. Trimming at V came to 6 bases and at J to 1 base, leaving 7 bases not matched to a gene. This CDR3 region has 16 residues. The CDR3 sequence is CASRGQGFGSNQPQHF. The DNA of the CDR3 is TGTGCCAGCAGAGGACAGGGGTTTGGAAGCAATCAGCCCCAGCATTTT.

This clonotype was counted only a few times. The chain joins TRBV6-1 to TRBJ1-4; 9 bases agree with TRBD1. CDR3 size: 16 residues. CDR1 and CDR2 from the germline V gene are MNHNS and SASEGT. V was pared by 6 bases and J by 7 bases, with 12 bases of the junction left unmatched. Written as DNA, the CDR3 is TGTGCCAGCAGACCACTTGGGACAGGGAGACCTGAAAAACTGTTTTTT. Translation: CASRPLGTGRPEKLFF.

This chain connects TRBV27 to TRBJ1-4; D might be TRBD1 (6 bases). The CDR3 spans 16 residues. Trimming took off 8 bases at V and 0 bases at J, with 16 bases between the two ends. Germline V gene lookup returns CDR1 MNHEY and CDR2 SMNVEV (reference sequence). The CDR3 nucleotides read TGTGCCAGCCGGACAGAGACGTCTGCAACTAATGAAAAACTGTTTTTT. This codes for CASRTETSATNEKLFF.